The present T cell receptor beta chain was sequenced within a study of T cells in Graves' hyperthyroidism and ophthalmopathy. Ten or more counts support this clonotype. The conserved phenylalanine or tryptophan is not found at the CDR3 terminus, so this likely reflects a read error. The DNA is omitted, as the CDR3 cannot be located on it reliably, and the CDR3 follows TCRdb's listing. The CDR3 regions of TCR beta were amplified from RNA transcripts. First-round RT-PCR targeting the TCR CDR3 was performed with the HTBI primer set. TCRdb itself ran the multiplex PCR reads through MiXCR, one entry per CDR3 protein. The data hold 350,000 to 400,000 distinct CDR3 sequences, with 19% observed a single time. Both ends counted, the CDR3 spans 8 residues. Germline V CDR1 and CDR2: GTSNPN, SVGIG (reference sequence). Diagnosis rested on symptoms, serum thyroxine and TRAb, thyroid ultrasound, and orbital computed tomography.

Sequenced sample: blood. V gene TRBV30 combines with J gene TRBJ1-2; TRBD1 is the table's D call, not checked against the DNA. The receptor's source is a woman between 18 and 29 years old with Graves' hyperthyroidism. The CDR3 sequence is CARTGTSV.